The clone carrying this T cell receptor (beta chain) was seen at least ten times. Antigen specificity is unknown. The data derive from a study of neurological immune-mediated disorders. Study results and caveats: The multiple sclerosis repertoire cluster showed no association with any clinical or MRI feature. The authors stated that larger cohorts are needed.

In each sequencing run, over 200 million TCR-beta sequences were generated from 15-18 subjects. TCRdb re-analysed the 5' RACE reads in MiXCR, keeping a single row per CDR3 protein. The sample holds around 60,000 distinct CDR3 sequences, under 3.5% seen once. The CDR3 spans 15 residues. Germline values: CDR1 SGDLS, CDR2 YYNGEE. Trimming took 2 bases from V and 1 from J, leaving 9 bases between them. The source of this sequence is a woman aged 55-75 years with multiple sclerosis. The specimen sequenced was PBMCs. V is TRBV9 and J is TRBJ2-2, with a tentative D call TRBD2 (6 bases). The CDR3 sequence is CASSVEAGNTGELFF. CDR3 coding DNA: TGTGCCAGCAGCGTCGAAGCGGGGAACACCGGGGAGCTGTTTTTT.